This paragraph reports one T cell receptor beta chain. Its recognized antigen is unknown. Base qualities are not provided; no much larger clone lies one nucleotide away. The library was built by means of the immunoSEQ multiplex PCR assay. For the multiplex PCR, a mixture combining 60 forward primers for TCR Vbeta segments and 13 reverse primers for TCR Jbeta segments was used. A multiplex PCR assay on genomic DNA amplified the CDR3 region of rearranged TCR beta genes. The amplified TCR beta libraries were sequenced on the Illumina HiSeq System as 87-base-pair reads. As for the original processing: In a later analysis, some 80 million unique TCR beta chains were counted across the 690 or so repertoires, and around 11 million of these chains were shared by at least two donors. To remove PCR and sequencing errors, raw reads were error-corrected and collapsed into unique sequences using a nearest-neighbor algorithm that merged closely related sequences. V, D and J gene segments were assigned by aligning CDR3 sequences to IMGT reference sequences. For a sequence to be retained, at least a six-nucleotide match to both a V gene segment and a J gene segment was required. Rearrangements were classified as productive when the CDR3 lacked stop codons and remained in frame with V and J, and all other rearrangements were classified as non-productive. CDR3 was defined according to IMGT convention as the region running from the second conserved V-encoded cysteine to the conserved J-encoded phenylalanine. In an earlier analysis of around 570 of the donors, sequences lacking an unambiguous match to a single V gene segment were excluded. In an earlier analysis of approximately 550 of the donors, V segments were called functional above 56.7% productive rearrangements and were called segregating when the between-donor standard deviation exceeded 5%. A statistical classification framework was built for diagnosing cytomegalovirus status from the catalog of TCR beta chain sequences. V and J gene assignment, in a later analysis, came from comparing TCR nucleotide sequences with IMGT/GENE-DB human TR gene sequences. Using the TCRdist pipeline, a later analysis assigned CDR3 sequences along with most-parsimonious VDJ recombination scenarios. In a later analysis, every TCR beta chain was defined by the combination of its CDR3 amino acid sequence and its V-gene family, and reads without a unique V-gene family were dropped. To address suspected cross-contamination and a sequencing artifact, a later analysis removed 550 to 750 highly shared, low-generation-probability nucleotide sequences. For each public chain, a later analysis derived a clonal expansion index from normalized ranks of inferred template counts within each repertoire. In a later analysis, generation probabilities were computed using a VDJ recombination model fitted to out-of-frame rearrangements, and the results were checked against IGoR. In a later analysis, hypergeometric tests were used to score TCR-TCR, TCR-HLA and TCR-CMV co-occurrence, with a repertoire-size bias correction applied to TCR pairs. In a later analysis, false discovery rates were estimated by permuting HLA or CMV assignments 20 times. In a later analysis, co-occurring TCRs were grouped using DBSCAN, and TCRdist sequence similarity was added for clustering within HLA-allele-positive subsets. Co-occurrence clustering excluded repertoires with fewer than 30,000 or more than 120,000 public chains, plus five with anomalous nucleotide sharing. In TCRdb, the immuneACCESS table is reduced to in-frame sequences with V and J assigned. These tables do not hold every clone; where another copy was compared, an unresolved V gene accounts for under half, and the others remain unexplained. That table supplies the V and J calls and clone size; D and trimming were determined from the DNA. This sample comprises about 120,000 clones, about three quarters of them detected only once. Clones ranked in the top ten supply just under 6.5% of the sample.

These data originate in a study of cytomegalovirus exposure and HLA in healthy donors (dated by TCRdb to about 2017). Background on the whole study: According to an earlier analysis of a few hundred of the donors, roughly 180 million T cells yielded roughly 110 million unique TCR beta sequences and about 300 Gb of sequence data. An early release that covered about 600 HLA-typed donors contained 250 to 350 gigabases of sequencing data and some 87 million unique TCR sequences. Of the roughly 400 genotyped donors, around 81% fell in the genetic ancestry cluster associated with self-reported Caucasian donors. The aim of the study was to test whether cataloging public T cell receptors could identify signatures of past pathogen exposure. The study profiled the T cell repertoires of 500 to 800 subjects by immunosequencing and related them to cytomegalovirus serostatus. In addition to the first cohort of several hundred subjects, a separate validation cohort of 120 different subjects was used. High-throughput TCR immunosequencing, statistical association of individual TCRs with disease status, and machine learning were combined to predict cytomegalovirus infection status. In a later analysis, previously published TCR beta repertoires from 550 to 750 donors were re-analyzed and high-resolution HLA genotyping was added so that TCR occurrence patterns could be studied. Rather than drawing on any new phenotypic data, the later analysis identified candidate immune exposures from TCR beta sequences and the way those sequences occurred across donors. In an earlier analysis of 587 of the donors, high-throughput TCR beta sequencing was used to judge whether each TCR beta V gene segment behaved as functional or pseudogenic. Donor age, sex, ethnicity and CMV serostatus were compiled alongside the repertoire data. A later genetic analysis used genome-wide SNP genotypes for about 65% of the 666 donors, treating that subset as a discovery cohort. All discovery cohort repertoires had been generated using a single sequencing platform. Class I and class II HLA loci were covered by the typing at four-digit resolution. Typing coverage varied by locus: 629-630 donors for A, B, C, DRB1 and DQB1; some 520 for DQA1; about 600 for DPA1; more than 450 for DPB1. Because of strong linkage in the cohort, a handful of DR-DQ haplotypes were treated as single units for association and clustering. On average, 235,054 unique TCR beta nucleotide sequences were sequenced per donor among more than 350 genotyped donors of the cohort, with 15% to 20% of those sequences being non-productive.

Between the V and J ends, shortened by 5 bases and 7 bases respectively, the junction contains 15 bases. CDR1 and CDR2 (SGHAT, FQNNGV) derive from the germline V gene. Taken from cysteine to phenylalanine, the CDR3 has 14 residues. CDR3 DNA is the only sequence kept; it has 42 bases, read in frame from the first base. Broad study findings and their caveats: Assigning TCR associations to individual alleles was difficult when HLA alleles, especially DR and DQ, strongly co-occurred. A total of about 180 TCR beta chains were listed by the study as associated with cytomegalovirus. The sequencing pipeline was judged likely to have produced a cluster of highly shared sequence variants as a technical artifact. Most TCR sequences were observed very rarely across donors, whereas some public TCRs were present in many individuals. In an earlier analysis of roughly 500 of the donors, most TCR beta V segments appeared in productive rearrangements about 90% or about 30% of the time, broadly matching IMGT annotations. A further reported finding was that TCR beta sequences accurately predicted the HLA-A and HLA-B alleles for most subjects in the first cohort. In a later genetic analysis, fewer N-insertions in productive TCRs were reported among donors in an Asian-associated ancestry cluster than the approximately 710-donor mean. The only immune exposure information available for the cohort was CMV serostatus. In a later genetic analysis, a missense DCLRE1C variant was associated with V-gene and J-gene trimming of TCR beta chains, and the association was replicated in an independent cohort. In a later analysis, over 15,000 TCR beta sequences were associated with specific HLA alleles at a false discovery rate of 0.05. The earlier analysis of approximately 540 of the donors excluded about 16 rarely observed V segments, including chromosome 9 orphons, because counts were too low. According to a later analysis, most CMV-associated TCR beta chains appeared to be HLA-restricted, and the HLA associations seemed to be driven largely by CMV exposure. HLA typing was unavailable for some donors at each locus, so association tests used only the typed subset. A later analysis reported that several top co-occurrence clusters appeared linked to parvovirus B19, influenza, CMV and Epstein-Barr virus. In a later analysis, HLA-associated TCR beta chains showed more clonal expansion and lower generation probabilities than non-associated chains that were equally common. In a later analysis, TCR association rates were found to vary across HLA loci, with the most associated TCRs seen for DRB1 alleles and the fewest for HLA-C alleles. A few of the identified cytomegalovirus-associated TCR beta chains were confirmed in vitro to be specific for cytomegalovirus antigens. Correlated functional status among segregating V segments might reflect linkage disequilibrium, but an unknown experimental factor could not be ruled out. Roughly uniform sequencing depth across donors was assumed in presence/absence analyses, although this assumption may not hold. It was suggested by the authors that the approach could potentially be generalized to other disease states and immunological phenotypes. Some IMGT-functional V segments, including TRBV6-2 and TRBV6-3, could not be told apart with the 87-base-pair reads, so those segments were excluded. The cohort was sequenced for TCR beta chains only, and without alpha or paired-chain data the features that could be detected were limited. Cytomegalovirus status was reported to be diagnosed by the classifier with high specificity and sensitivity in both the original and validation cohorts.

The cohort was made up of around 720 healthy bone marrow donors. At the time of sampling, all cohort members were nominally healthy, though unrecorded immune exposures were likely present. The donor tested CMV seronegative, placing the donor among the 350 to 400 seronegative members of the cohort. A peripheral blood sample was collected from each donor, and TCR beta sequencing was performed on peripheral blood mononuclear cells. The Qiagen DNeasy Blood Extraction Kit was used to extract genomic DNA from the blood cell samples. The V gene is TRBV11-2 and the J gene is TRBJ2-1; 6 matching bases give a weak D call of TRBD2. The clonotype originates from a woman in her forties in good health and CMV-seronegative. Source material: PBMCs. The CDR3 is CASSPSPGGNEQFF. Read as DNA, the sequence is TGTGCCAGCAGCCCTTCCCCTGGGGGGAATGAGCAGTTCTTC.